These 3 T cell receptor beta chains share one sample of origin, sequenced in a study of blood T cell repertoires in COVID-19. This table comes from immunoSEQ multiplex PCR, and its TCRdb copy is limited to in-frame clones, with some not included. The sample contains 150,000 to 200,000 clones, 70% to 80% of which appear only once. Specimen: peripheral blood. The receptors stem from a woman aged 55-69 years with COVID-19, enrolled during active disease.

The chain couples TRBV6-2 or TRBV6-3 to TRBJ2-5, with D possibly TRBD1 on 5 matching bases. V was shortened by 4 bases and J by 3 bases, with 12 bases between the two germline ends. CDR3 length: 14 residues. Germline-derived CDR1 and CDR2 are MNHEY and SVGEGT. In DNA form, the CDR3 reads TGTGCCAGCAGTTTTGGGTCAGGGAAAGAGACCCAGTACTTC. It encodes CASSFGSGKETQYF.

CDR3 nucleotides: TGCGCCAGCAGCCAAGCTGAGACTAGCATCGAGCAGTACTTC. Protein: CASSQAETSIEQYF. The genes are TRBV4-1 and TRBJ2-7; TRBD2 aligns across 7 bases. V was pared by 1 base and J by 6 bases, with 6 bases of the junction left unmatched. CDR3 length: 14 amino acids. Germline-derived CDR1 and CDR2 are MGHRA and YSYEKL.

The chain links TRBV6-1 to TRBJ1-4, with a tentative D call TRBD1 (5 bases). V lost 2 bases to trimming and J lost 10 bases, with 29 bases between them. The V gene's germline CDR1 is MNHNS and CDR2 SASEGT. The CDR3 length is 19 residues. The CDR3 here is CASSEIRNPAEGPRTKLFF. For the CDR3, the DNA is TGTGCCAGCAGTGAAATCCGGAACCCCGCGGAGGGGCCACGAACAAAACTGTTTTTT.